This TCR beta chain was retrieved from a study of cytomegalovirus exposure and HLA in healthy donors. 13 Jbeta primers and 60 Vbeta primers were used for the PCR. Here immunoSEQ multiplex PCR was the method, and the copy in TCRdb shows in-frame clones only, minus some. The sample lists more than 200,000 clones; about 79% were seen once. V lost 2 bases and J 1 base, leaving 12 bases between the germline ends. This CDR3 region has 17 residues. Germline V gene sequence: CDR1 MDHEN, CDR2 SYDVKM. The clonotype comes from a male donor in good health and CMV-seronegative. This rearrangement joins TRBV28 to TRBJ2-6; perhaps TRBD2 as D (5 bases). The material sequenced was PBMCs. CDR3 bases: TGTGCCAGCAGTTTAGAACCGACGGGGTCTGGGGCCAACGTCCTGACTTTC. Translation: CASSLEPTGSGANVLTF.